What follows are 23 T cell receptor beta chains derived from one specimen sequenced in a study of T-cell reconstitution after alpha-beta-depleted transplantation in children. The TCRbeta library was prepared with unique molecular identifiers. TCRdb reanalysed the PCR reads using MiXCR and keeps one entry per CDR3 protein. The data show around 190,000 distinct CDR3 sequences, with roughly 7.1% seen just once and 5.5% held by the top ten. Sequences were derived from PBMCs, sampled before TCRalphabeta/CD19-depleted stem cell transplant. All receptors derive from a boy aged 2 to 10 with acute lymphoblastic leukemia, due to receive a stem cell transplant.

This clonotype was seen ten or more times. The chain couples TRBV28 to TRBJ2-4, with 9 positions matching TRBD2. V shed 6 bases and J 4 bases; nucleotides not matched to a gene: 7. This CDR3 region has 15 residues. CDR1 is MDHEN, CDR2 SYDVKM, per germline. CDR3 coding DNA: TGTGCCAGCAGAACAGCGGGACTAGCAAAAAACATTCAGTACTTC. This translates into CASRTAGLAKNIQYF.

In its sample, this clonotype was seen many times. The CDR3 DNA follows: TGCAGTGCTAGCGGGACGTGGCGCACAGATACGCAGTATTTT. Translated: CSASGTWRTDTQYF. J is TRBJ2-3 and V is TRBV20-1; D is possibly TRBD1 or TRBD2 (5 bases each). With 3 bases removed from V and 1 base from J, the gap between germline ends came to 11 bases. Germline V gene data show CDR1 as DFQATT and CDR2 as SNEGSKA (reference sequence). The CDR3 has 14 amino acids.

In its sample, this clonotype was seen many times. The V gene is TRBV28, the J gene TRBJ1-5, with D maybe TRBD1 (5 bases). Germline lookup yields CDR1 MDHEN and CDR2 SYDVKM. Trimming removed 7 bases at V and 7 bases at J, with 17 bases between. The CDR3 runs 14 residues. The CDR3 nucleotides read TGTGCCAGCACCCGAGGGGCATACTTACAGCCCCAGCATTTT. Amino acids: CASTRGAYLQPQHF.

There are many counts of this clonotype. This chain's CDR3 is CASSPELLTYEQYF. The CDR3 DNA sequence: TGTGCCAGCAGCCCGGAATTGCTTACCTACGAGCAGTACTTC. This chain links TRBV7-2 with TRBJ2-7, with D hard to call. This CDR3 is 14 amino acids long. Trimming pared 5 bases from V and 2 bases from J, leaving 13 bases between. CDR1 is SGHTA and CDR2 is FQGNSA in the germline V gene.

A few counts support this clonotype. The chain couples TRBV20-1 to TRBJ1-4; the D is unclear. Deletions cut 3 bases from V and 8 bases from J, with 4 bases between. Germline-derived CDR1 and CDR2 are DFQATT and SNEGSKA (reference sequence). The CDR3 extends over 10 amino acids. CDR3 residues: CSASKEKLFF. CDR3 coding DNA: TGCAGTGCTAGTAAGGAAAAACTGTTTTTT.

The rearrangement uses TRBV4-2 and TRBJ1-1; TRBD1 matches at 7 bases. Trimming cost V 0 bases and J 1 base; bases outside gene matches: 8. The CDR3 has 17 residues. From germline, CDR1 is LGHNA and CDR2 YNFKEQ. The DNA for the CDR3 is TGTGCCAGCAGCCAAGATTTGTCTAGGGGGCCGAACACTGAAGCTTTCTTT. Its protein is CASSQDLSRGPNTEAFF.

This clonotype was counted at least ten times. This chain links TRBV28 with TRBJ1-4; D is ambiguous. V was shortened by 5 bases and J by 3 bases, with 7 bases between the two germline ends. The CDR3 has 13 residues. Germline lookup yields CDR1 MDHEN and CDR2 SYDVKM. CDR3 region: CASSTASNEKLFF. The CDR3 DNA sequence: TGTGCCAGCAGTACAGCTTCTAATGAAAAACTGTTTTTT.

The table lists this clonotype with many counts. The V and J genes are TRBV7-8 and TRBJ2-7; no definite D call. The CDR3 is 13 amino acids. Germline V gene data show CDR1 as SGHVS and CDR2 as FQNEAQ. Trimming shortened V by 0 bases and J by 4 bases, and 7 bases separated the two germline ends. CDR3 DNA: TGTGCCAGCAGCTTAGCCCAAGGGTACGAGCAGTACTTC. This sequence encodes CASSLAQGYEQYF.

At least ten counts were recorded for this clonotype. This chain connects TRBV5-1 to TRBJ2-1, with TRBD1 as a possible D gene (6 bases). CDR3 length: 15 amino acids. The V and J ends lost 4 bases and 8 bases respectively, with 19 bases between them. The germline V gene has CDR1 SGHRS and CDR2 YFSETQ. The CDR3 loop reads CASSQTVGGGYEQFF. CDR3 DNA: TGCGCCAGCAGCCAAACAGTTGGGGGCGGTTATGAGCAGTTCTTC.

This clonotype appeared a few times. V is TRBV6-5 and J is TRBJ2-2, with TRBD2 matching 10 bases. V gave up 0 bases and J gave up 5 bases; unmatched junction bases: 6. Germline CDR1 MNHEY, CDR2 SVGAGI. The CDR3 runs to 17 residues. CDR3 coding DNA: TGTGCCAGCAGTTACTCGGCTAGCGGGAGCGGTACCGGGGAGCTGTTTTTT. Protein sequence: CASSYSASGSGTGELFF.

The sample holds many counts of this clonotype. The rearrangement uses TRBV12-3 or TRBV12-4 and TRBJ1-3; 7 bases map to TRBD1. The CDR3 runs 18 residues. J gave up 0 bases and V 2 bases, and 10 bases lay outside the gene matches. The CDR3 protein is CASSLISVGTASGNTIYF. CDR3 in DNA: TGTGCCAGCAGTTTAATCTCAGTCGGGACAGCCTCTGGAAACACCATATATTTT.

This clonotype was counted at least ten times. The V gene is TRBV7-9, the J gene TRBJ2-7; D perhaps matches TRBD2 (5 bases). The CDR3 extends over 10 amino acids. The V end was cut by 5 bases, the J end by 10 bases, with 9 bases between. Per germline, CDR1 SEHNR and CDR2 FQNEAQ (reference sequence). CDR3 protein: CASSGPGQYF. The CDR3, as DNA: TGTGCCAGCAGCGGACCGGGACAGTACTTC.

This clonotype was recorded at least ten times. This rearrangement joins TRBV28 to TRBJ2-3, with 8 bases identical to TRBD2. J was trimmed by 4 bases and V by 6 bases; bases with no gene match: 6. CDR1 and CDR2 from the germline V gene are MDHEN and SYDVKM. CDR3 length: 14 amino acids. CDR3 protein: CASRGAGDPDTQYF. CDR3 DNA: TGTGCCAGCAGGGGAGCGGGGGATCCAGATACGCAGTATTTT.

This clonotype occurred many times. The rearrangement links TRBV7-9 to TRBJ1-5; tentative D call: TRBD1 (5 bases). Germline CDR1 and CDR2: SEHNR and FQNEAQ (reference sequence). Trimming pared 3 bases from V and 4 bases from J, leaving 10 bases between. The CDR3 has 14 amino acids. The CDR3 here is CASSFPGGNQPQHF. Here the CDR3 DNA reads TGTGCCAGCAGCTTTCCGGGGGGAAATCAGCCCCAGCATTTT.

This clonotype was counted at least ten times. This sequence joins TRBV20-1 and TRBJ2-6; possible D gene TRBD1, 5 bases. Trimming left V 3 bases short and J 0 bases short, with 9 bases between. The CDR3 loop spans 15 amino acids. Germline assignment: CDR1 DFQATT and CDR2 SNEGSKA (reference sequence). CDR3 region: CSASGAFSGANVLTF. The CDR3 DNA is TGCAGTGCTAGTGGGGCCTTCTCTGGGGCCAACGTCCTGACTTTC.

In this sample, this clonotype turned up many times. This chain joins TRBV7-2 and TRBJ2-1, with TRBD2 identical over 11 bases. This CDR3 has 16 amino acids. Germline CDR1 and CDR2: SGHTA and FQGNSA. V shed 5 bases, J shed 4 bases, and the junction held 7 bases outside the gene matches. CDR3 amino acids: CASSPGSGGAYNEQFF. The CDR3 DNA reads TGTGCCAGCAGCCCGGGTAGCGGGGGGGCTTACAATGAGCAGTTCTTC.

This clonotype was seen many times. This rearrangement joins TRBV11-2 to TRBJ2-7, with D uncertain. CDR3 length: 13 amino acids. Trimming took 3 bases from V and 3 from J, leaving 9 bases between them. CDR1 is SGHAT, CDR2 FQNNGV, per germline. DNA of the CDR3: TGTGCCAGCAGCTTCCTTAGGGACTACGAGCAGTACTTC. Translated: CASSFLRDYEQYF.

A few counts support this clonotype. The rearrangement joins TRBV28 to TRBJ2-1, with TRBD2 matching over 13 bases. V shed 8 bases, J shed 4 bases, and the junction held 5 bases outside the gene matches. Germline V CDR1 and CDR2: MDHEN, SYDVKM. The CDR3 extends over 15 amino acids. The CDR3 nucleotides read TGTGCCAGCCAAACTAGCGGGGGGGAATACAATGAGCAGTTCTTC. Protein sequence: CASQTSGGEYNEQFF.

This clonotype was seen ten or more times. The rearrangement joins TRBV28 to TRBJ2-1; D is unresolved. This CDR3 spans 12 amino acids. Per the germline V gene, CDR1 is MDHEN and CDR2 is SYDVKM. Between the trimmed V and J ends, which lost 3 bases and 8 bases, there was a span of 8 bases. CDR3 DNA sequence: TGTGCCAGCAGTTTGTCTGTCGATGAGCAGTTCTTC. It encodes CASSLSVDEQFF.

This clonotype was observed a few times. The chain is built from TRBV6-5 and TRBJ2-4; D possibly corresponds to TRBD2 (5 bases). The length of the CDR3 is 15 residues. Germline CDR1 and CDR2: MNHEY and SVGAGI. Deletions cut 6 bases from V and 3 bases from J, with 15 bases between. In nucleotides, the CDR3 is TGTGCCAGCAGCACTTACGGACTGGACAAAAACATTCAGTACTTC. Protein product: CASSTYGLDKNIQYF.

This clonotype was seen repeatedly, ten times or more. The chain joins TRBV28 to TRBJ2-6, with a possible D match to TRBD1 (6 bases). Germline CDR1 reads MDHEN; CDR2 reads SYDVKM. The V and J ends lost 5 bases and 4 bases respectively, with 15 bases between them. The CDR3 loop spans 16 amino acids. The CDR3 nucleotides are TGTGCCAGCAGTAACCTACAGGGAACCGGGGCCAACGTCCTGACTTTC. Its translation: CASSNLQGTGANVLTF.

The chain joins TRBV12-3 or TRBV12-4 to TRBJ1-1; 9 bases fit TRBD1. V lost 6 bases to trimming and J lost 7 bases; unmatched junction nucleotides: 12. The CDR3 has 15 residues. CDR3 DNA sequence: TGTGCCAGCAGCCCGTGGGGACAGGGCAAGAATGAAGCTTTCTTT. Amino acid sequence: CASSPWGQGKNEAFF.

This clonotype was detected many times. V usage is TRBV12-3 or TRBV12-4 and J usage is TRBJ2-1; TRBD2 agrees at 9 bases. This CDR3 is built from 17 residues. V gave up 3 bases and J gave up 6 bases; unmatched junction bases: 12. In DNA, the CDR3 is TGTGCCAGCAGTTTCGGGGCGGGGGGGCCATCTTTCAATGAGCAGTTCTTC. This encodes CASSFGAGGPSFNEQFF.